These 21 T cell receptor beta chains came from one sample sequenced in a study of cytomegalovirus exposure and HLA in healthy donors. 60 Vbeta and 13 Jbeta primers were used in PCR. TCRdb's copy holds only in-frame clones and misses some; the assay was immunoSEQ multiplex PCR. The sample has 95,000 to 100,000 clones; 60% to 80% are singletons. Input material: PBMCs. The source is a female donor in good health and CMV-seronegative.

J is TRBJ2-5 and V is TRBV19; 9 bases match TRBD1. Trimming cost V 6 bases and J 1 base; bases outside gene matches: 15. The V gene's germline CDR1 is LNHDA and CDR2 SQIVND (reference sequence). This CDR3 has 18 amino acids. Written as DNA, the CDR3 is TGTGCCAGTAGCCGGGCACAGGGGGCCCTCCCCTCCCAAGAGACCCAGTACTTC. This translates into CASSRAQGALPSQETQYF.

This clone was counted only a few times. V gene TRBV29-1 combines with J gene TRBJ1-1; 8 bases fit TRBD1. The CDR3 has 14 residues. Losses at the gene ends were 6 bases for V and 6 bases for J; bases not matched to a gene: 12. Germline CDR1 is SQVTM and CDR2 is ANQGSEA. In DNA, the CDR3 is TGCAGCGTCAGGGGGCCGGGGGCGGCGTCTGAAGCTTTCTTT. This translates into CSVRGPGAASEAFF.

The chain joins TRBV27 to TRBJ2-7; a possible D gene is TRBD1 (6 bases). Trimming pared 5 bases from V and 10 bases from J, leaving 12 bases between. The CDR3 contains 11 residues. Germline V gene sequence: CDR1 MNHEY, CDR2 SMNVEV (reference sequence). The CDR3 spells CASSNTGIQYF. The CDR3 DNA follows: TGTGCCAGCAGTAATACAGGGATTCAGTACTTC.

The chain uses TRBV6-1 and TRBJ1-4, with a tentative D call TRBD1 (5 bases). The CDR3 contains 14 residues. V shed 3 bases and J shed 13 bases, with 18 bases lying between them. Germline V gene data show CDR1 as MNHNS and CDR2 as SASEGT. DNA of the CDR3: TGTGCCAGCAGTGATAAGACAGCGCAAAGGGGACTGTTTTTT. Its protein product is CASSDKTAQRGLFF.

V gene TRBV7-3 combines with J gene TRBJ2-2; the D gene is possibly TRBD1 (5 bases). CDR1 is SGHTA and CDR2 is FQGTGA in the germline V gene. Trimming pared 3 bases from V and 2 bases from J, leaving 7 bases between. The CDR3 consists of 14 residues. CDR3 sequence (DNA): TGTGCCAGCAGCTTTGACAGTAACACCGGGGAGCTGTTTTTT. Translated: CASSFDSNTGELFF.

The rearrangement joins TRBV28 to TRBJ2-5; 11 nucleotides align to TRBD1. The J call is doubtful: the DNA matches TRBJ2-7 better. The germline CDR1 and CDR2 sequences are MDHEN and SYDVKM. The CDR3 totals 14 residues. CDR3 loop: CASRSDRGPYEQYF. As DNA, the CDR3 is TGTGCCAGCAGATCGGACAGGGGGCCCTACGAGCAGTACTTC.

The CDR3 is CASRTSGGNNEQFF. As DNA, the CDR3 is TGTGCCAGCAGAACTAGCGGGGGAAACAATGAGCAGTTCTTC. V gene TRBV7-3 combines with J gene TRBJ2-1, with 11 bases lining up with TRBD2. V shed 6 bases, J shed 5 bases, and the junction held 3 bases outside the gene matches. Germline V lookup: CDR1 SGHTA, CDR2 FQGTGA. This CDR3 has 14 residues.

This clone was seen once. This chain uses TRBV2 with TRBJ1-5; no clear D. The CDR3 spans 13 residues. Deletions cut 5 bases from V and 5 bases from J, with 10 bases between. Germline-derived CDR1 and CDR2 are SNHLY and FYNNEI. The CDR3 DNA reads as TGTGCCAGCAGTTCGGGGTGGGATCAGCCCCAGCATTTT. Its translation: CASSSGWDQPQHF.

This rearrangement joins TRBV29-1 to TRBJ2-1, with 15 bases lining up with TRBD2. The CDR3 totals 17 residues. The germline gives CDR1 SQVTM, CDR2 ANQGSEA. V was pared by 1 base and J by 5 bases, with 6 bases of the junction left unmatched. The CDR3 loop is CSVEGTSGGEHDNEQFF. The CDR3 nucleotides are TGCAGCGTTGAAGGGACTAGCGGGGGGGAGCACGACAATGAGCAGTTCTTC.

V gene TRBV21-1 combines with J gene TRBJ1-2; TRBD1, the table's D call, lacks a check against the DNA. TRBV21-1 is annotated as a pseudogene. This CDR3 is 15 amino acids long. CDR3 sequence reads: CASTRNHRGSNGYTF. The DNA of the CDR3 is TGTGCCAGCACGCGGAATCACAGGGGATCGAATGGCTACACCTTC.

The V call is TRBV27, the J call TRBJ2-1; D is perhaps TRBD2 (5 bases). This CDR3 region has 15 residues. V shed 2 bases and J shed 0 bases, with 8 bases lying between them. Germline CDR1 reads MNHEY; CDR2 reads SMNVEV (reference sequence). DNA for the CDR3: TGTGCCAGCAGTTTAGGACTGAGCTCCTACAATGAGCAGTTCTTC. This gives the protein CASSLGLSSYNEQFF.

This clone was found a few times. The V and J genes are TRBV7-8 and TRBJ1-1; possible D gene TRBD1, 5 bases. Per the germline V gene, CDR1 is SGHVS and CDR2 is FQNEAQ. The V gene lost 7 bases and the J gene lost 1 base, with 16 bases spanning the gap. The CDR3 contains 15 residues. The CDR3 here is CASNDFGGRNTEAFF. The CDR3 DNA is TGTGCCAGCAACGATTTCGGGGGTAGGAACACTGAAGCTTTCTTT.

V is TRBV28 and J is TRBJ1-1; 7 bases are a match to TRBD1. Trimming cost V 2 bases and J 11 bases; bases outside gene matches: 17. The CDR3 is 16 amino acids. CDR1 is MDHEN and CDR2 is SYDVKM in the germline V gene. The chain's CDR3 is CASSLNPQGGFRDAFF. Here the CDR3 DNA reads TGTGCCAGCAGTTTAAATCCGCAGGGGGGATTTAGGGATGCTTTCTTT.

The CDR3 DNA reads TGTGCCAGCAGCTTGGGGGGAGGACGGGAGCTGTTTTTT. The encoded protein is CASSLGGGRELFF. This chain links TRBV5-4 with TRBJ2-2; D may be TRBD2 (6 bases). From germline, CDR1 is SGHNT and CDR2 YYREEE (reference sequence). With 0 bases removed from V and 9 bases from J, the gap between germline ends came to 9 bases. The CDR3 length is 13 residues.

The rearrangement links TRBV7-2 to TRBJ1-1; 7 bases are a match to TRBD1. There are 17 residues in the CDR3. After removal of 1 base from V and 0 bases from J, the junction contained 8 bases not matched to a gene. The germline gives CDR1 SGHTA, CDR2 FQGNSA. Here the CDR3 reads CASSLVVAGGVNTEAFF. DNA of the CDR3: TGTGCCAGCAGCTTAGTCGTCGCAGGGGGTGTGAACACTGAAGCTTTCTTT.

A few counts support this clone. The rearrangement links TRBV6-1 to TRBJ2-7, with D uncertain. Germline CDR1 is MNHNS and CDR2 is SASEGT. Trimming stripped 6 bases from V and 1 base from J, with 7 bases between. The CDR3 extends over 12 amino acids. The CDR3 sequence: CASRRQSYEQYF. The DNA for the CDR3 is TGTGCCAGCAGGCGCCAATCCTACGAGCAGTACTTC.

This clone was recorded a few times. In DNA form, the CDR3 reads TGTGCCAGCAGCTCCGGGACTAGCGGTAGCACAGATACGCAGTATTTT. Its translation is CASSSGTSGSTDTQYF. V and J are TRBV5-4 and TRBJ2-3; TRBD2 agrees at 11 bases. Germline assignment: CDR1 SGHNT and CDR2 YYREEE (reference sequence). V gave up 3 bases and J gave up 0 bases; unmatched junction bases: 3. The CDR3 has 16 residues. Together with reference TRBV5-4 and TRBJ2-3, the CDR3 gives the full variable domain: ETGVTQSPTHLIKTRGQQVTLRCSSQSGHNTVSWYQQALGQGPQFIFQYYREEENGRGNFPPRFSGLQFPNYSSELNVNALELDDSALYLCASSSGTSGSTDTQYFGPGTRLTVL.

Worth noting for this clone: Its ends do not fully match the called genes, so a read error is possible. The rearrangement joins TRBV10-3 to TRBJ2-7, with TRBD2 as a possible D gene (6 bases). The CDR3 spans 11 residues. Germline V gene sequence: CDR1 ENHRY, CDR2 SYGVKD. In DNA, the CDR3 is TGTGCCAGCAGTTTCGGGGGAGAGCAGTACTTC. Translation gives CASSFGGEQYF.

CDR3: CASSEAGGPRETQYF. The DNA of the CDR3 is TGTGCCAGCAGCGAAGCGGGGGGGCCCCGGGAGACCCAGTACTTC. J is TRBJ2-5 and V is TRBV9; 10 bases agree with TRBD2. The V segment lost 3 bases and the J segment 5 bases; nucleotides outside the gene matches: 7. Germline lookup yields CDR1 SGDLS and CDR2 YYNGEE. This CDR3 comprises 15 residues.

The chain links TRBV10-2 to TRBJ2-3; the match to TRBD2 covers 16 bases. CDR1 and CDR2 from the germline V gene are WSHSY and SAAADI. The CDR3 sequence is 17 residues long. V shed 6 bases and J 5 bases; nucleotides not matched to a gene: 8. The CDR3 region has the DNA TGCGCCAGCAGGCGACCCGGGACTAGCGGGGGGGTAGATACGCAGTATTTT. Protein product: CASRRPGTSGGVDTQYF.

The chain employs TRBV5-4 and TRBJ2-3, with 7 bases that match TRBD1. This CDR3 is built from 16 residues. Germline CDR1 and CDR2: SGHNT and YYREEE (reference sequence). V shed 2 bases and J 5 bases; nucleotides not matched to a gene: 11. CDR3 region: CASSLRQGGLRDTQYF. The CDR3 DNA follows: TGTGCCAGCAGCTTACGACAGGGTGGACTTAGAGATACGCAGTATTTT. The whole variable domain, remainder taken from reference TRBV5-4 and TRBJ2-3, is ETGVTQSPTHLIKTRGQQVTLRCSSQSGHNTVSWYQQALGQGPQFIFQYYREEENGRGNFPPRFSGLQFPNYSSELNVNALELDDSALYLCASSLRQGGLRDTQYFGPGTRLTVL.